Shown below are 21 T cell receptor beta chains from a single sample sequenced in a study of PD-1 blockade in mismatch repair-deficient tumors (dated by TCRdb to the late 2010s). The sample's time point label, in plain terms: peripheral blood 12 weeks after first pembrolizumab dose. Receptors were amplified or captured by the immunoSEQ multiplex PCR assay. TCRdb carries this immuneACCESS record with in-frame sequences only. Its versions omit some clonotypes, under half of them owing to an unresolved V gene in the studies checked, with the rest unexplained. The sample records 80,000 to 100,000 clones, more than 65% of which are singletons. The top ten clones comprise roughly 2.7% of the sample. This sample comprised peripheral blood, obtained 12 weeks after starting pembrolizumab. Source of these receptors: an adult with mismatch repair-deficient cancer.

The chain uses TRBV10-3 and TRBJ2-7; TRBD2 agrees at 7 bases. Losses at the gene ends were 3 bases for V and 4 bases for J; bases not matched to a gene: 6. The length of the CDR3 is 14 residues. Per the germline V gene, CDR1 is ENHRY and CDR2 is SYGVKD. Written as DNA, the CDR3 is TGTGCCATCAGTGAACGGACTAGTACTTACGAGCAGTACTTC. Its translation: CAISERTSTYEQYF.

The chain links TRBV2 to TRBJ2-7; 7 nucleotides match TRBD1. CDR1 SNHLY and CDR2 FYNNEI come from the germline V gene. The CDR3 spans 14 residues. The junction had 8 bases not matched to a gene; V was cut back by 9 bases and J by 0 bases. The CDR3 DNA reads TGTGCCAGTCTTAGGGGGCCTCGCTCCTACGAGCAGTACTTC. It specifies CASLRGPRSYEQYF.

The chain has TRBV19 and TRBJ2-1; 8 positions agree with TRBD1. V shed 4 bases and J 11 bases; nucleotides not matched to a gene: 22. The CDR3 has 18 residues. Germline-derived CDR1 and CDR2 are LNHDA and SQIVND (reference sequence). DNA of the CDR3: TGTGCCAGTAGTACCGGGACAGGTGATCCCCGGACAACCATTCAGCAGTTCTTC. Protein product: CASSTGTGDPRTTIQQFF.

The J gene is TRBJ2-7, the V gene TRBV7-9; 8 nucleotides align to TRBD1. Germline CDR1 and CDR2: SEHNR and FQNEAQ (reference sequence). J was trimmed by 2 bases and V by 1 base; bases with no gene match: 4. The CDR3 sequence is 15 residues long. CDR3 residues: CASSLGTGKTYEQYF. The CDR3 DNA reads as TGTGCCAGCAGCTTAGGGACAGGGAAAACCTACGAGCAGTACTTC.

The chain combines TRBV6-6 with TRBJ2-7, with 9 positions matching TRBD1. V shed 7 bases, J shed 1 base, and the junction held 8 bases outside the gene matches. The V gene's germline CDR1 is MNHNY and CDR2 SVGAGI (reference sequence). The CDR3 extends over 15 amino acids. The CDR3 sequence: CASNKDRGSSYEQYF. DNA for the CDR3: TGTGCCAGCAATAAAGACAGGGGGAGTTCCTACGAGCAGTACTTC.

This chain connects TRBV7-3 to TRBJ2-5, with a possible D match to TRBD2 (6 bases). The V end lost 5 bases, the J end lost 5 bases, and 12 bases lay between the germline ends. Per the germline V gene, CDR1 is SGHTA and CDR2 is FQGTGA. CDR3 length: 13 amino acids. As DNA, the CDR3 is TGTGCCAGCAGCCCCCAGGCGGGGGAGACCCAGTACTTC. The encoded protein is CASSPQAGETQYF.

The V call is TRBV6-8, the J call TRBJ2-1; TRBD1 agrees at 8 bases. CDR1 is MNHGY, CDR2 SAAAGT, per germline. V was clipped by 4 bases and J by 1 base; unmatched bases: 3. This CDR3 region has 15 residues. In nucleotides, the CDR3 is TGTGCCAGCAGTTCCAGGGGGCCTTCCTACAATGAGCAGTTCTTC. It encodes CASSSRGPSYNEQFF.

The V call is TRBV19, the J call TRBJ1-5, with D possibly TRBD1 on 6 matching bases. The CDR3 runs to 14 residues. Germline V lookup: CDR1 LNHDA, CDR2 SQIVND (reference sequence). The V end was cut by 7 bases, the J end by 4 bases, with 14 bases between. The CDR3 DNA reads TGTGCCAGTATAGAGGGGGGACTAAATCAGCCCCAGCATTTT. Protein product: CASIEGGLNQPQHF.

This sequence joins TRBV7-2 and TRBJ2-1; 8 bases agree with TRBD2. Looked up from germline, CDR1 is SGHTA and CDR2 is FQGNSA. The CDR3 spans 14 residues. J was trimmed by 7 bases and V by 5 bases; bases with no gene match: 7. The CDR3 DNA follows: TGTGCCAGCAGCCTGGGGACTAGAGGGAATGAGCAGTTCTTC. Its protein is CASSLGTRGNEQFF.

The rearrangement links TRBV4-3 to TRBJ2-5; the match to TRBD2 covers 13 bases. J lost 1 base, V lost 4 bases, and 6 bases had no gene match. The V gene's germline CDR1 is LGHNA and CDR2 YSLEER. The CDR3 loop spans 17 amino acids. The CDR3 coding sequence is TGCGCCAGCAGCCGAACGGGACTAGCGGGACCCCAAGAGACCCAGTACTTC. Protein product: CASSRTGLAGPQETQYF.

This clone is a singleton in its sample. This chain uses TRBV19 with TRBJ1-1; D not certain. V was trimmed by 7 bases and J by 6 bases, leaving 18 bases between them. Germline V gene sequence: CDR1 LNHDA, CDR2 SQIVND (reference sequence). The CDR3 contains 14 residues. Here the CDR3 reads CASNGRVQSAEAFF. The CDR3 DNA is TGTGCCAGTAATGGGAGGGTTCAGAGCGCTGAAGCTTTCTTT. Complete variable domain (other parts from reference TRBV19 and TRBJ1-1): DGGITQSPKYLFRKEGQNVTLSCEQNLNHDAMYWYRQDPGQGLRLIYYSQIVNDFQKGDIAEGYSVSREKKESFPLTVTSAQKNPTAFYLCASNGRVQSAEAFFGQGTRLTVV.

The chain carries TRBV4-2 and TRBJ1-4; a weak D match, TRBD1 (5 bases). The CDR3 contains 16 residues. Germline V gene sequence: CDR1 LGHNA, CDR2 YNFKEQ. V was trimmed by 4 bases and J by 5 bases, leaving 17 bases between them. Here the CDR3 reads CASSRPRRQKNEKLFF. The CDR3 region has the DNA TGTGCCAGCAGCCGCCCCCGGAGACAGAAAAATGAAAAACTGTTTTTT.

The chain is built from TRBV9 and TRBJ2-2, with a weak D call TRBD2 (5 bases). Germline V gene lookup returns CDR1 SGDLS and CDR2 YYNGEE. This CDR3 is 13 amino acids long. Trimming removed 3 bases from V and 8 bases from J, with 11 bases in between. The DNA of the CDR3 is TGTGCCAGCAGCGCCCAAGGGAGAGGGGAGCTGTTTTTT. It codes for CASSAQGRGELFF.

This rearrangement joins TRBV11-2 to TRBJ2-1, with D possibly being TRBD1 or TRBD2 (6 bases each). Germline CDR1 and CDR2: SGHAT and FQNNGV. The CDR3 consists of 13 residues. Trimming stripped 7 bases from V and 8 bases from J, with 15 bases between. The CDR3 DNA sequence: TGTGCCAGCACAGGAGGGGGAGGCCATGAGCAGTTCTTC. Translating gives CASTGGGGHEQFF.

For the CDR3, the DNA is TGTGCCAGCAGTTCGGGGGGATCCCCCGGGATAGATACGCAGTATTTT. It codes for CASSSGGSPGIDTQYF. The V gene is TRBV11-2, the J gene TRBJ2-3, with 7 bases identical to TRBD2. The V gene end was trimmed by 6 bases and the J gene end by 5 bases; junction bases not matched to a gene: 14. The CDR3 is made up of 16 amino acids. CDR1 and CDR2 from the germline V gene are SGHAT and FQNNGV.

V and J are TRBV5-5 and TRBJ1-3; D not certain. Germline V gives CDR1 SGHKS, CDR2 YYEKEE (reference sequence). This CDR3 is 16 amino acids long. The V and J ends lost 0 bases and 2 bases respectively, with 12 bases between them. The CDR3 DNA is TGTGCCAGCAGCTTGGACAGCCGTTTAACTGGAAACACCATATATTTT. Its translation: CASSLDSRLTGNTIYF.

The gene calls are TRBV11-2 and TRBJ2-7; TRBD1 might be the D (5 bases). Trimming pared 1 base from V and 2 bases from J, leaving 9 bases between. Germline V gives CDR1 SGHAT, CDR2 FQNNGV. CDR3 length equals 14 residues. CDR3 bases: TGTGCCAGCAGCTTAGTAGGGGTGGCCTACGAGCAGTACTTC. It codes for CASSLVGVAYEQYF.

The J gene is TRBJ1-2, the V gene TRBV7-2; D ambiguous. Trimming pared 2 bases from V and 6 bases from J, leaving 10 bases between. Germline lookup yields CDR1 SGHTA and CDR2 FQGNSA. The CDR3 has 13 amino acids. The CDR3 DNA is TGTGCCAGCAGCTTATTCCGGACTGATGGCTACACCTTC. Protein product: CASSLFRTDGYTF.

This chain connects TRBV29-1 to TRBJ2-3; D perhaps matches TRBD2 (5 bases). V was clipped by 0 bases and J by 4 bases, with 11 bases between them. The CDR3 length is 14 residues. The germline V gene has CDR1 SQVTM and CDR2 ANQGSEA. As DNA, the CDR3 is TGCAGCGTTGAAGATCCCCCTAGCTCAGATACGCAGTATTTT. Protein product: CSVEDPPSSDTQYF.

V is TRBV5-1 and J is TRBJ2-7, with 8 bases that match TRBD1. CDR3 size: 15 residues. Germline V gene sequence: CDR1 SGHRS, CDR2 YFSETQ. Trimming removed 4 bases from V and 2 bases from J; junction bases left unmatched: 8. CDR3 sequence (DNA): TGCGCCAGCAGCATCACCGGGACAGGAGCCTACGAGCAGTACTTC. Its translation: CASSITGTGAYEQYF.

The chain carries TRBV5-6 and TRBJ2-3; D ambiguous. The CDR3 sequence is 14 residues long. Between the trimmed V and J ends, which lost 0 bases and 3 bases, there was a span of 8 bases. The V gene's germline CDR1 is SGHDT and CDR2 YYEEEE. The CDR3 is CASSLDGRTDTQYF. The CDR3 nucleotides are TGTGCCAGCAGCTTGGATGGGCGGACAGATACGCAGTATTTT. Filled out from reference TRBV5-6 and TRBJ2-3, the complete variable domain reads DAGVTQSPTHLIKTRGQQVTLRCSPKSGHDTVSWYQQALGQGPQFIFQYYEEEERQRGNFPDRFSGHQFPNYSSELNVNALLLGDSALYLCASSLDGRTDTQYFGPGTRLTVL.